Listed here is a single TCR beta chain. These data come from a study of blood T cell repertoires in COVID-19. The wider study: Material from acute and convalescent COVID-19 was sourced from the United States, Italy and Spain. In each case, the material was cDNA or gDNA derived from T cells, B-cell-depleted T cells, or PBMCs.

CDR1 SGHTA and CDR2 FQGNSA come from the germline V gene. The ends were cut back, 1 base at V and 5 bases at J, with 24 bases in the middle. There are 18 residues in the CDR3. In the authors' methods: Amplification of reference gene primers provided the estimated nucleated cell counts. This table comes from immunoSEQ multiplex PCR, and its TCRdb copy is limited to in-frame clones, with some not included. From that table come the V and J calls and clone size; the DNA was used to work out D and trimming. The sample shows some 220,000 clones, about 85% of them seen only once. The sequence came from a man aged 50 to 59 who had recovered from COVID-19. This chain joins TRBV7-2 and TRBJ2-7; D is perhaps TRBD1 (5 bases). The material sequenced was peripheral blood. The CDR3 nucleotides read TGTGCCAGCAGCTTAGTGACCCCCGTTGTGGGGCTAAGGAACGAGCAGTACTTC. This encodes CASSLVTPVVGLRNEQYF.